The present T cell receptor beta chain was sequenced within a study of CD8 T cells in ankylosing spondylitis (TCRdb year 2017). Regarding the research as a whole: The study set out to find disease-linked TCR variants by profiling T cell receptor beta repertoires in ankylosing spondylitis patients and healthy donors. Peripheral blood was sampled, and synovial fluid was also collected from ankylosing spondylitis patients. The whole study cohort included about a hundred healthy donors and 20 to 30 ankylosing spondylitis patients. Overall study results and their limits: According to the report, matched synovial fluid samples from ankylosing spondylitis patients were significantly enriched for the disease-linked clones. A TCR beta motif of fewer than 10 highly homologous amino acid variants appeared characteristic of blood from ankylosing spondylitis patients. Some TCR beta motif variants had previously been reported in synovial fluid and blood of reactive arthritis patients, which suggested common disease-initiation mechanisms. The disease-linked clones showed a CD8+ phenotype and occurred at relatively low frequencies in peripheral blood.

Instrument on record: Illumina HiSeq 2500. TCR beta libraries were prepared by quantitative 5'-RACE with molecular barcodes. The paper's data handling went like this. To identify disease-linked TCR variants, a new computational method was used, one built on a probabilistic model of VDJ rearrangement. TCRdb reprocessed the public reads (quality trimming at Q25 with fastp, clone calling with MiXCR) and kept in-frame beta chains. Entries that share a CDR3 protein sequence are merged under the most common genes and DNA. None of the V and J calls come from the authors' own analysis; TCRdb made them. Within this sample are 700,000 to 850,000 distinct CDR3 sequences, with 12% of them counted one time only. 0.51% of the sample lies in the top ten. Via the germline V gene, CDR1 is SGHRS and CDR2 YFSETQ. V loses 4 bases of germline sequence and J loses 5 bases, and the interval between the two ends is 9 bases. Spanning cysteine to phenylalanine, the CDR3 consists of 13 amino acids. The retained sequence is limited to the CDR3, 39 bases, with the frame set at the first base.

This clonotype was detected a few times. Its recognized antigen is unknown. Base qualities are not recorded, but no much larger clone differs from it by a single base. Sequencing was carried out using blood, either unsorted or a sorted T cell fraction (not recorded which). This TCR was sampled from a male donor with ankylosing spondylitis. The sequence is built from TRBV5-1 and TRBJ2-2; the D segment cannot be called with confidence. The CDR3 region reads CASSARATGELFF. The sequence in DNA is TGCGCCAGCAGCGCTCGGGCTACCGGGGAGCTGTTTTTT. With the portions outside the CDR3 filled from the reference TRBV5-1 and TRBJ2-2 genes, the complete variable region becomes KAGVTQTPRYLIKTRGQQVTLSCSPISGHRSVSWYQQTPGQGLQFLFEYFSETQRNKGNFPGRFSGRQFSNSRSEMNVSTLELGDSALYLCASSARATGELFFGEGSRLTVL.